This TCR beta chain was profiled in a study of OX40 agonist ivuxolimab in advanced cancers. General study points: Dosing at 0.1 to 3.0 mg/kg was accompanied by clonal expansion of CD4+ and CD8+ blood T cells by week 6. Average numbers of expanded clones were greater in CD8+ T cells than in CD4+.

Data came from immunoSEQ multiplex PCR; TCRdb stores just in-frame clones and leaves some out. The repertoire includes around 98,000 clones, about 83% of them detected once, and 0.5% to 0.55% sits in the top ten. This CDR3 spans 15 amino acids. Trimming took 1 base from V and 5 from J, leaving 11 bases between them. The germline V gene encodes CDR1 LNHDA and CDR2 SQIVND (reference sequence). Concerning this clone itself: Its antigen is undetermined.

The V call is TRBV19, the J call TRBJ1-4; D possibly corresponds to TRBD1 (5 bases). The sequence was obtained from an adult with an advanced solid tumor such as melanoma, head and neck, liver or kidney cancer. Source: CD4+ or CD8+ T cells sorted from blood, taken in a trial of the OX40 agonist ivuxolimab. The CDR3 region is CASSIGLGENEKLFF. As DNA, the CDR3 is TGTGCCAGTAGTATAGGCTTGGGGGAAAATGAAAAACTGTTTTTT.